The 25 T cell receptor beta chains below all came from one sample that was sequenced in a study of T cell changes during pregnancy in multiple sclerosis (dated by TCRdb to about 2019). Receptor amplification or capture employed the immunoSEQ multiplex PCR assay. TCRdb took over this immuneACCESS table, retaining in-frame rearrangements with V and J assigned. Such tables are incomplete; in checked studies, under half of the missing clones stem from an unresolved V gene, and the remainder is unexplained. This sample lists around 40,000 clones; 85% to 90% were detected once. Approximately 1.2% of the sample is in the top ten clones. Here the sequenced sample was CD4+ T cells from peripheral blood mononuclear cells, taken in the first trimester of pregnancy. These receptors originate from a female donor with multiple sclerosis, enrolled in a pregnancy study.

CDR3 bases: TGTGCCAGCAGCTTAATGGTCGGGGGTGGCTACACCTTC. It translates to CASSLMVGGGYTF. This chain uses TRBV7-3 with TRBJ1-2; tentative D call: TRBD1 (5 bases). The CDR3 spans 13 residues. The germline V gene encodes CDR1 SGHTA and CDR2 FQGTGA. The V end was cut by 1 base, the J end by 7 bases, with 10 bases between. The variable domain in full, completed from reference TRBV7-3 and TRBJ1-2, reads GAGVSQTPSNKVTEKGKYVELRCDPISGHTALYWYRQSLGQGPEFLIYFQGTGAADDSGLPNDRFFAVRPEGSVSTLKIQRTERGDSAVYLCASSLMVGGGYTFGSGTRLTVV.

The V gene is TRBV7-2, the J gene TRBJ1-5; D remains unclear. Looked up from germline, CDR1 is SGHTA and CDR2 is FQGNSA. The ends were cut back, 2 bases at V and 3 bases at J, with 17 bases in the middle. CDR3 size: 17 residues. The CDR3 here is CASSLLGARDINQPQHF. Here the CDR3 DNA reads TGTGCCAGCAGCTTATTAGGAGCAAGAGATATCAATCAGCCCCAGCATTTT.

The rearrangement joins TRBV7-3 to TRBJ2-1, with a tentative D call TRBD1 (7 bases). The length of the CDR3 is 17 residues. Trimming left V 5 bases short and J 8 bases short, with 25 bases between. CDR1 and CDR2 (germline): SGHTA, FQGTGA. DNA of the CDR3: TGTGCCAGCAGCCCAGGGGGACTCGCTTCGAGGGAGGATGAGCAGTTCTTC. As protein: CASSPGGLASREDEQFF.

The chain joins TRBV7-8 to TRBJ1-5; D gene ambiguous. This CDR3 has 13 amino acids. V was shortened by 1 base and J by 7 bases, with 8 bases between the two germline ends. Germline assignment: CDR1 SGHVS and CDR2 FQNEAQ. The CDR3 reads CASSLERVQPQHF. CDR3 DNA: TGTGCCAGCAGCTTAGAGCGCGTCCAGCCCCAGCATTTT.

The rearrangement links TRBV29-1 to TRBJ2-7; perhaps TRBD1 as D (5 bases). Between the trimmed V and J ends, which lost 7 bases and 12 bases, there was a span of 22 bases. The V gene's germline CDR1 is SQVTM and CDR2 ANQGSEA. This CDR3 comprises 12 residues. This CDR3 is CSALRAETEWYF. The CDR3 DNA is TGCAGCGCCCTAAGGGCTGAGACAGAGTGGTACTTC.

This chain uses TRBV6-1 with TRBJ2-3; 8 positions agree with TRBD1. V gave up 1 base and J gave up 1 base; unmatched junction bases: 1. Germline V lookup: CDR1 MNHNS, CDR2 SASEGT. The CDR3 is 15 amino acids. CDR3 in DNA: TGTGCCAGCAGTGAAGGACAGGGGCGCACAGATACGCAGTATTTT. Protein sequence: CASSEGQGRTDTQYF.

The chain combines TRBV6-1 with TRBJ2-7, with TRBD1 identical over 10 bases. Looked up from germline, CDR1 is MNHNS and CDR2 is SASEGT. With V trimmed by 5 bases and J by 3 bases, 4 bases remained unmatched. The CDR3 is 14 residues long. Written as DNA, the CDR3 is TGTGCCAGCAGTCCCCGGACAGGGGGCTACGAGCAGTACTTC. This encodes CASSPRTGGYEQYF.

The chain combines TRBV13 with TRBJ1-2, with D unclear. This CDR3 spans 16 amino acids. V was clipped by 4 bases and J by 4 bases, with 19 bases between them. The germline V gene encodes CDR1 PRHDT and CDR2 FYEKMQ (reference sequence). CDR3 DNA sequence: TGTGCCAGCAGCTCCACGGAGGGCAGAGCCCTCTATGGCTACACCTTC. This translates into CASSSTEGRALYGYTF.

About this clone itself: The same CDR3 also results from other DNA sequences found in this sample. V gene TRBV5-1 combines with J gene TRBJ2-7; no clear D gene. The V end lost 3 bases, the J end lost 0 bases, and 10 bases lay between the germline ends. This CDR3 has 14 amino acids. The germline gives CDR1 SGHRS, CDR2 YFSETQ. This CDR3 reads CASSSSGYSYEQYF. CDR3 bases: TGCGCCAGCAGCTCCTCCGGGTACTCCTACGAGCAGTACTTC.

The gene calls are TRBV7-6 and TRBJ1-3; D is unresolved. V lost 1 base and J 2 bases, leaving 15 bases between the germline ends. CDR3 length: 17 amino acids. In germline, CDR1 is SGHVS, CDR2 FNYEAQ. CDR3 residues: CASSLVDAGLAGNTIYF. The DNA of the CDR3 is TGTGCCAGCAGCTTAGTCGACGCTGGGCTGGCTGGAAACACCATATATTTT.

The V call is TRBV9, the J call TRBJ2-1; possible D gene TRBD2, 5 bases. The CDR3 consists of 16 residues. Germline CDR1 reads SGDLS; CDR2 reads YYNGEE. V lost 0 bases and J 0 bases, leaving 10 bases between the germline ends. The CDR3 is CASSVGGSSSYNEQFF. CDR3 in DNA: TGTGCCAGCAGCGTAGGTGGGAGTAGCTCCTACAATGAGCAGTTCTTC.

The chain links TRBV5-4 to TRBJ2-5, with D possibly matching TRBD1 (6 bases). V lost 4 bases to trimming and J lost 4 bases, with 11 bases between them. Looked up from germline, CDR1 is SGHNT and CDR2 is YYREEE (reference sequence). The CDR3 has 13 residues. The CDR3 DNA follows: TGTGCCAGCAGCCGAGACAGGTCAGAGACCCAGTACTTC. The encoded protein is CASSRDRSETQYF.

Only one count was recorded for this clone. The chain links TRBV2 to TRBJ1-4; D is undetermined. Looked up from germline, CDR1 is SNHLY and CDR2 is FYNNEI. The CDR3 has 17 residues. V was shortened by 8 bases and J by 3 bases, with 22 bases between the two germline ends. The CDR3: CASRREPDFSSNEKLFF. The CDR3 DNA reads TGTGCCAGCCGCCGGGAGCCAGATTTTTCATCTAATGAAAAACTGTTTTTT.

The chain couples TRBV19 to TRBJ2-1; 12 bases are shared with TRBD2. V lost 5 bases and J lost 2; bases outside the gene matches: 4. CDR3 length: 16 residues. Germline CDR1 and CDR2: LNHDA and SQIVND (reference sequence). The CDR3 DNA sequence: TGTGCCAGTAGTCCCCGGACTAGCGGGGCCTACAATGAGCAGTTCTTC. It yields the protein CASSPRTSGAYNEQFF.

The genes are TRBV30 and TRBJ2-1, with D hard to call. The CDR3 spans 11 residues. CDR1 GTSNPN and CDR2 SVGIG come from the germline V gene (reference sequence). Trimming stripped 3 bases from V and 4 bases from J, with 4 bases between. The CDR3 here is CAWSGYNEQFF. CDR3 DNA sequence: TGTGCCTGGAGCGGGTACAATGAGCAGTTCTTC.

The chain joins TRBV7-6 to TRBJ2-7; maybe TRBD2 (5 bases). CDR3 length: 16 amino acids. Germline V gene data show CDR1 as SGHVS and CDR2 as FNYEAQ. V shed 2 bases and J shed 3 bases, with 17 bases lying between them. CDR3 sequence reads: CASSLKPASEGYEQYF. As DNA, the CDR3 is TGTGCCAGCAGCTTAAAGCCAGCGAGCGAGGGCTACGAGCAGTACTTC.

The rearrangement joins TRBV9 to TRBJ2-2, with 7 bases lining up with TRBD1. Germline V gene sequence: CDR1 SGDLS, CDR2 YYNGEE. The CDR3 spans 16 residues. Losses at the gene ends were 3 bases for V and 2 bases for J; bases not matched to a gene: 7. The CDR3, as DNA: TGTGCCAGCAGCGCTTTCCAGGGGGATAACACCGGGGAGCTGTTTTTT. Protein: CASSAFQGDNTGELFF. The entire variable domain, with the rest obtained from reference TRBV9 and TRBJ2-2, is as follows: DSGVTQTPKHLITATGQRVTLRCSPRSGDLSVYWYQQSLDQGLQFLIQYYNGEERAKGNILERFSAQQFPDLHSELNLSSLELGDSALYFCASSAFQGDNTGELFFGEGSRLTVL.

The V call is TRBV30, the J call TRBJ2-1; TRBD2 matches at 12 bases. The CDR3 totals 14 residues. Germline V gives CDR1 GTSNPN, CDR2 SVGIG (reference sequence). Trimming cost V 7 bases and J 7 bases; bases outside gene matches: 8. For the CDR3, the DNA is TGTGCCTCCACTGGACTAGCGGGATCAAATGAGCAGTTCTTC. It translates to CASTGLAGSNEQFF.

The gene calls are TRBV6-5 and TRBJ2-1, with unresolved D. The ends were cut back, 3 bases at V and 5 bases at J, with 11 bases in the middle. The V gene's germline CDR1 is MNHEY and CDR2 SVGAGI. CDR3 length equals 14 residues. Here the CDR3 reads CASSYSEFNNEQFF. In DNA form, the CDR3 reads TGTGCCAGCAGTTATTCGGAGTTTAACAATGAGCAGTTCTTC.

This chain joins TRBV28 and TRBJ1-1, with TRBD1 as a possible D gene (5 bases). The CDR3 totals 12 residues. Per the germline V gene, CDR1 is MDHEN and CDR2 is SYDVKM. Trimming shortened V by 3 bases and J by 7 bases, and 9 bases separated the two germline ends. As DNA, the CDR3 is TGTGCCAGCAGTTTTGGTCAGGGTGAAGCTTTCTTT. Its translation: CASSFGQGEAFF.

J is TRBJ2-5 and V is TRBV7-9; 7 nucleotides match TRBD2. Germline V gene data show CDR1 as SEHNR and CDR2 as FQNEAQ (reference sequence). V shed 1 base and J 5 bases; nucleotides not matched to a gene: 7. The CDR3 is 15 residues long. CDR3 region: CASSLGGSVRETQYF. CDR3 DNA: TGTGCCAGCAGCTTAGGCGGGAGCGTCCGCGAGACCCAGTACTTC. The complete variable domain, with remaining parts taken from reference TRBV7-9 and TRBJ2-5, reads DTGVSQNPRHKITKRGQNVTFRCDPISEHNRLYWYRQTLGQGPEFLTYFQNEAQLEKSRLLSDRFSAERPKGSFSTLEIQRTEQGDSAMYLCASSLGGSVRETQYFGPGTRLLVL.

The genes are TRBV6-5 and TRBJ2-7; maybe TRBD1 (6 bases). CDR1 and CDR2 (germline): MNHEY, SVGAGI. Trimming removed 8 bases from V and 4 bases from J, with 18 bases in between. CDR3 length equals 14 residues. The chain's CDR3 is CASALGQTFYEQYF. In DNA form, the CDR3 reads TGTGCCAGCGCCCTTGGACAGACTTTTTACGAGCAGTACTTC.

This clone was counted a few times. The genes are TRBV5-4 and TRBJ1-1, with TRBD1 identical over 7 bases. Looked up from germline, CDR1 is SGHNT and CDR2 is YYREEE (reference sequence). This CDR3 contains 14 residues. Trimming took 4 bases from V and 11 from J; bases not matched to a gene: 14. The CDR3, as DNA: TGTGCCAGCAGCCTTACCAATAGACAGGGAGGCGCTTTCTTT. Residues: CASSLTNRQGGAFF.

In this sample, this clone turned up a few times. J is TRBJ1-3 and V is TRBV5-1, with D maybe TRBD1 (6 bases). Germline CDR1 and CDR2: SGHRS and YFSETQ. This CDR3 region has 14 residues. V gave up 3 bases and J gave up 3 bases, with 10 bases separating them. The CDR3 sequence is CASSSGTLGNTIYF. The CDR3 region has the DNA TGCGCCAGCAGCTCCGGGACACTTGGAAACACCATATATTTT.

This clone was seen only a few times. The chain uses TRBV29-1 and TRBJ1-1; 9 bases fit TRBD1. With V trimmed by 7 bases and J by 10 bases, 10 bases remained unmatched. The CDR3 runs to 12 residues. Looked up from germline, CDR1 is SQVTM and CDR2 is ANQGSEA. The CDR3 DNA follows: TGCAGCGATCGGGTCACAGGGGGCAGAGCTTTCTTT. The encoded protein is CSDRVTGGRAFF. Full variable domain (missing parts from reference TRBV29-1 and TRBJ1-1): SAVISQKPSRDICQRGTSLTIQCQVDSQVTMMFWYRQQPGQSLTLIATANQGSEATYESGFVIDKFPISRPNLTFSTLTVSNMSPEDSSIYLCSDRVTGGRAFFGQGTRLTVV.